Listed below are T cell receptor beta chains from one sample, sequenced in a study of blood T cells in healthy people across ages. TCRdb used MiXCR to reprocess the 5' RACE reads, holding one entry per CDR3 protein. This table has 1,500,000 or so distinct CDR3 sequences, around 59% appearing once. Specimen: blood. The source is a man in his late teens or twenties in good health. Both conserved end residues are part of each CDR3. D genes are given only for firm matches. Part of the rows lack a size; the others show once, few, many or a class for expanded clones.

cdr3_nt cdr3_aa v_call d_call j_call clone_size
TGTGCCAGCAGCTTAATTCCCTCGACCACAGATACGCAGTATTTT CASSLIPSTTDTQYF TRBV7-2 . TRBJ2-3 many
TGCAGTGCTAGCCGTAGAGGCGAGCAGTACTTC CSASRRGEQYF TRBV20-1 . TRBJ2-7 few
TGTGCCAGCAGCTTAGCATCCCGGGAGAGCTCCTACGAGCAGTACTTC CASSLASRESSYEQYF TRBV7-2 . TRBJ2-7 .
TGCGCCAGCAGCCAAGAATCTTCCGAGCAGTACTTC CASSQESSEQYF TRBV4-1 . TRBJ2-7 few
TGTGCCAGCAGTTTACGGGGGGACACCTACAATGAGCAGTTCTTC CASSLRGDTYNEQFF TRBV27 . TRBJ2-1 once
TGTGCCAGCAGTTTAGGAGGGAACGAGAACGAGCAGTACTTC CASSLGGNENEQYF TRBV27 . TRBJ2-7 .
TGTGCCAGCGTGACAGGAAACACCATATATTTT CASVTGNTIYF TRBV6-5 . TRBJ1-3 few
TGTGCCAGCAGTTTGGACTTAGTGGGGAAGGATACGCAGTATTTT CASSLDLVGKDTQYF TRBV28 . TRBJ2-3 .
TGTGCCAGCAGCTGGCCCCTCGGACTAGCGGGGGGAGACGGGGAGACCCAGTACTTC CASSWPLGLAGGDGETQYF TRBV7-2 TRBD2 TRBJ2-5 .
TGTGCCAGCAGCCCACGCCAGTCGTGGGAGCAGTACTTC CASSPRQSWEQYF TRBV11-2 . TRBJ2-5 .
TGTGCCAGCAGTCCCAGTACCACCGGGGAGCTGTTTTTT CASSPSTTGELFF TRBV12-3/TRBV12-4 . TRBJ2-2 .
TGCGCCAGCAGCTTTTTCGCGGATTCCTACGAGCAGTACTTC CASSFFADSYEQYF TRBV5-1 . TRBJ2-7 few
TGCGCCAGCAGCCAAGATGAGACCTACGAGCAGTACTTC CASSQDETYEQYF TRBV4-1 . TRBJ2-7 few
TGTGCCAGCAGAAGACGCCTTAACTATGGCTACACCTTC CASRRRLNYGYTF TRBV28 . TRBJ1-2 .
TGTGCCAGCAGTTTAGCGTCAGCCTCCACCGACACTGAAGCTTTCTTT CASSLASASTDTEAFF TRBV28 . TRBJ1-1 .
TGCGCCAGCAGCCCCCGAGCGGTAGGACCGGAGACCCAGTACTTC CASSPRAVGPETQYF TRBV4-1 . TRBJ2-5 .
TGCAGCGTTACGGAGGGCACTGAAGCTTTCTTT CSVTEGTEAFF TRBV29-1 . TRBJ1-1 few
TGTGCCGGGACCGGGGCAGGGAAATTCAAAGGCTACACCTTC CAGTGAGKFKGYTF TRBV7-2 . TRBJ1-2 .
TGTGCCAGCTCACCTCCCTTAGGGTCGAACACCGGGGAGCTGTTTTTT CASSPPLGSNTGELFF TRBV18 . TRBJ2-2 .
TGTGCCTGGAGTCGAACAGGGGAACAGCCCCAGCATTTT CAWSRTGEQPQHF TRBV30 TRBD1 TRBJ1-5 once
TGCAGTGCCTCGGGACTAGGGAATGAGCAGTTCTTC CSASGLGNEQFF TRBV20-1 TRBD2 TRBJ2-1 .
TGTGCCAGCAGCCCTGGCGGGGGGGGCAATGCTGATCAGTTCTTC CASSPGGGGNADQFF TRBV9 TRBD2 TRBJ2-1 .
TGTGCCAGCAGCTTATTGGGGGGATTTGAATACGAGCAGTACTTC CASSLLGGFEYEQYF TRBV7-2 . TRBJ2-7 .